This T cell receptor beta chain was profiled in a study of T cell responses to AZD1222 COVID-19 vaccine. Regarding the study as a whole: Repertoire collection took place solely once the T cell response had peaked. Two AZD1222 administrations were followed by greater Spike-specific TCR breadth and depth. Clonal diversity was possibly underestimated, and the donors were mostly white British, with more females.

The CDR3 has 15 amino acids. In germline, CDR1 is SGHTA, CDR2 FQGTGA. With V trimmed by 5 bases and J by 3 bases, 7 bases remained unmatched. In the case of this clone: No antigen is known for it.

Method: immunoSEQ multiplex PCR; TCRdb's copy keeps in-frame clones and lacks some. The table shows tens of thousands of clones, with around nine tenths occurring only once. The chain couples TRBV7-3 to TRBJ2-1, with 7 bases aligning to TRBD2. Here the sequenced sample was peripheral blood, taken 28 days after the second AZD1222 dose. This TCR was recovered from an adult who received the AZD1222 COVID-19 vaccine. The CDR3 loop is CASSLAVGSYNEQFF. The CDR3 nucleotides read TGTGCCAGCAGCCTAGCGGTCGGGAGCTACAATGAGCAGTTCTTC.